Detailed here is one T cell receptor (beta chain). The target antigen is unknown. The sample originates from a study of vaccination effects on CD4 cells after COVID-19. General study results and limits: There was marked clonal contraction among infection- and vaccine-induced clones late after vaccination.

Sequencing was performed with immunoSEQ multiplex PCR; in TCRdb, only in-frame clones are kept and a portion is missing. Of tens of thousands of clones listed, around 73% are singletons. Viral peptide pools were used in the ViraFEST assay to expand antigen-specific CD4+ T cells, and sequencing came afterward. It was after more than 8 days of culture that CD4+ T cells were isolated. Each participant received a vaccine that was either BNT162b2 or mRNA-1273, given as two doses. Vaccinated recipients, who were negative for nucleocapsid antibodies, had no history of SARS-CoV-2 infection. Days 3 and 7 saw half the medium replaced with IL-2 medium. CDR1 is LNHDA and CDR2 is SQIVND in the germline V gene (reference sequence). The CDR3 has 15 amino acids. V was cut by 7 bases and J by 3 bases, with 15 bases left in between.

Specimen: CD4+ T cells from PBMCs cultured with HCoV-229E spike peptides, collected after COVID-19 vaccination. The sequence came from a human donor who received a COVID-19 vaccine. The chain has TRBV19 and TRBJ2-2; D is possibly TRBD1 or TRBD2 (7 bases each). The chain's CDR3 is CASTMGRGHTGELFF. The DNA of the CDR3 is TGTGCCAGTACCATGGGGAGGGGGCACACCGGGGAGCTGTTTTTT.